Each of the 30 T cell receptor beta chains below was sequenced from the same sample in a study of shared clonotypes between healthy human individuals. Sequencing used immunoSEQ multiplex PCR; TCRdb keeps in-frame clones, though not all of them. The sample has about 1.1 million clones, around 78% seen once; the top ten hold roughly 0.55%. Sample: memory CD4+ T cells from PBMCs. The subset was: CD45RA-negative fraction. The receptors stem from a man aged 18-30 years in good health. Some clones in this sample may be carry-over from other donors' samples.

V usage is TRBV7-9 and J usage is TRBJ2-7; D possibly corresponds to TRBD1 (5 bases). The V end lost 4 bases, the J end lost 7 bases, and 14 bases lay between the germline ends. The CDR3 has 13 amino acids. Germline V lookup: CDR1 SEHNR, CDR2 FQNEAQ (reference sequence). The CDR3 is CASSSTIGVEQYF. CDR3 coding DNA: TGTGCCAGCAGCTCTACTATAGGGGTTGAGCAGTACTTC.

The chain recombines TRBV19 with TRBJ2-7, with 7 bases that match TRBD1. This CDR3 contains 14 residues. V lost 2 bases and J lost 0; bases outside the gene matches: 1. Germline CDR1 LNHDA, CDR2 SQIVND (reference sequence). The CDR3 coding sequence is TGTGCCAGTAGTATAAGGACAGGCTCCTACGAGCAGTACTTC. Residues: CASSIRTGSYEQYF.

This clone was counted only a few times. The chain recombines TRBV21-1 with TRBJ2-5; TRBD1 is the table's D call, not checked against the DNA. TRBV21-1 is flagged as a pseudogene. The CDR3 is made up of 13 amino acids. The CDR3 coding sequence is TGTGCCAGCGATAGCAGGGGCCAAGAGACCCAGTACTTC. It translates to CASDSRGQETQYF.

The chain has TRBV10-1 and TRBJ1-1, with 7 bases identical to TRBD1. Trimming at V came to 6 bases and at J to 4 bases, leaving 5 bases not matched to a gene. The CDR3 is 13 residues long. Looked up from germline, CDR1 is WNHNN and CDR2 is SYGVQD (reference sequence). The CDR3 spells CASSATGPTEAFF. The CDR3 nucleotides are TGCGCCAGCAGCGCGACAGGGCCCACTGAAGCTTTCTTT.

The V and J genes are TRBV6-6 and TRBJ2-7; D not certain. CDR3 length: 12 amino acids. Looked up from germline, CDR1 is MNHNY and CDR2 is SVGAGI (reference sequence). V lost 4 bases and J lost 6, with 10 bases in between. The CDR3 spells CASSSPEAEQYF. CDR3 bases: TGTGCCAGCAGTTCCCCCGAAGCCGAGCAGTACTTC.

This chain joins TRBV28 and TRBJ2-3, with D possibly called TRBD1 or TRBD2 (5 bases each). CDR1 and CDR2 from the germline V gene are MDHEN and SYDVKM. The length of the CDR3 is 14 residues. The V end was cut by 3 bases, the J end by 5 bases, with 12 bases between. The CDR3 region is CASSLGQGVDTQYF. In nucleotides, the CDR3 is TGTGCCAGCAGTTTGGGGCAGGGAGTAGATACGCAGTATTTT.

The J gene is TRBJ2-3, the V gene TRBV9; 9 positions agree with TRBD2. This CDR3 spans 18 amino acids. Per the germline V gene, CDR1 is SGDLS and CDR2 is YYNGEE. Trimming cost V 1 base and J 3 bases; bases outside gene matches: 12. The CDR3 reads CASSVSASGGRATDTQYF. For the CDR3, the DNA is TGTGCCAGCAGCGTATCGGCTTCCGGCGGGAGGGCGACAGATACGCAGTATTTT.

This chain joins TRBV18 and TRBJ2-2; no firm D call. Germline loops: CDR1 KGHSH, CDR2 LQKENI. The CDR3 extends over 16 amino acids. Deletions cut 3 bases from V and 4 bases from J, with 15 bases between. This chain's CDR3 is CASSPMAGFGTGELFF. The CDR3, as DNA: TGTGCCAGCTCACCGATGGCCGGGTTTGGCACCGGGGAGCTGTTTTTT.

The CDR3 nucleotides are TGTGCCAGCAGTTCGCACGTGCTGGGGGTAGCTTTCTTT. It specifies CASSSHVLGVAFF. The chain has TRBV27 and TRBJ1-1; tentative D call: TRBD1 (5 bases). Germline V CDR1 and CDR2: MNHEY, SMNVEV (reference sequence). This CDR3 is 13 amino acids long. V shed 4 bases and J shed 10 bases, with 16 bases lying between them.

This clone was recorded only once. The V and J genes are TRBV11-2 and TRBJ1-5, with TRBD1 as a possible D gene (6 bases). Between the trimmed V and J ends, which lost 7 bases and 0 bases, there was a span of 16 bases. This CDR3 comprises 16 residues. The germline V gene has CDR1 SGHAT and CDR2 FQNNGV. CDR3 region: CASNSRGVGSNQPQHF. As DNA, the CDR3 is TGTGCCAGCAATTCAAGGGGGGTTGGTAGCAATCAGCCCCAGCATTTT.

The rearrangement links TRBV5-1 to TRBJ2-3; TRBD2 agrees at 11 bases. V shed 4 bases, J shed 0 bases, and the junction held 7 bases outside the gene matches. CDR1 is SGHRS, CDR2 YFSETQ, per germline. The CDR3 is made up of 17 amino acids. The CDR3 sequence is CASSEGLAGGSTDTQYF. CDR3 nucleotides: TGCGCCAGCAGCGAAGGACTAGCGGGTGGTAGCACAGATACGCAGTATTTT.

V is TRBV10-3 and J is TRBJ1-1; a weak D match, TRBD1 (5 bases). Trimming left V 8 bases short and J 0 bases short, with 13 bases between. Germline-derived CDR1 and CDR2 are ENHRY and SYGVKD. The length of the CDR3 is 14 residues. The CDR3 DNA sequence: TGTGCCATCGGTCGGGGAGGGGTGAACACTGAAGCTTTCTTT. It encodes CAIGRGGVNTEAFF.

The V and J genes are TRBV18 and TRBJ2-7, with D possibly being TRBD1 or TRBD2 (6 bases each). V dropped 6 bases and J dropped 3 bases, with 15 bases sitting between them. The CDR3 is made up of 14 amino acids. Germline assignment: CDR1 KGHSH and CDR2 LQKENI. The CDR3 sequence: CASSPNKGGYEQYF. DNA for the CDR3: TGTGCCAGCTCCCCAAATAAGGGGGGCTACGAGCAGTACTTC.

The chain employs TRBV7-2 and TRBJ2-3, with D uncertain. Germline loops: CDR1 SGHTA, CDR2 FQGNSA. This CDR3 contains 12 residues. Trimming stripped 6 bases from V and 1 base from J, with 5 bases between. CDR3 loop: CASSEGTDTQYF. The CDR3 DNA sequence: TGTGCCAGCAGTGAGGGCACAGATACGCAGTATTTT.

This clone was seen a few times. The rearrangement joins TRBV7-6 to TRBJ2-2, with 8 bases matching TRBD1. Per the germline V gene, CDR1 is SGHVS and CDR2 is FNYEAQ. This CDR3 is 16 amino acids long. V dropped 0 bases and J dropped 6; count of bases not matched to a gene: 6. CDR3 nucleotide sequence: TGTGCCAGCAGCTTAGCTCCCAGGGGGCAGTCCGGGGAGCTGTTTTTT. Translation: CASSLAPRGQSGELFF.

Regarding this clone: At one of its ends the junction is not consistent with the germline gene, which may arise from a read error. The chain has TRBV6-1 and TRBJ2-5, with 14 bases aligning to TRBD2. The CDR3 contains 16 residues. The germline V gene has CDR1 MNHNS and CDR2 SASEGT. CDR3 amino acids: CAISESGTSGRETQYF. CDR3 bases: TGTGCCATCAGTGAGTCGGGGACTAGCGGGAGAGAGACCCAGTACTTC.

This clone has only one observation. The genes are TRBV11-3 and TRBJ2-5; no firm D call. With 4 bases removed from V and 0 bases from J, the gap between germline ends came to 9 bases. Germline CDR1 and CDR2: SGHNT and YENEEA. The CDR3 has 14 amino acids. The CDR3 sequence is CASSSDPYQETQYF. DNA for the CDR3: TGTGCCAGCAGCTCTGACCCGTACCAAGAGACCCAGTACTTC.

The V and J genes are TRBV28 and TRBJ1-2; 10 nucleotides align to TRBD1. Germline V CDR1 and CDR2: MDHEN, SYDVKM. The CDR3 spans 16 residues. V lost 4 bases to trimming and J lost 4 bases; unmatched junction nucleotides: 9. The CDR3 here is CASSSDRGRGSYGYTF. DNA for the CDR3: TGTGCCAGCAGTTCCGACAGGGGGCGGGGAAGCTATGGCTACACCTTC.

This chain uses TRBV19 with TRBJ2-5; D may be TRBD1 (6 bases). Trimming cost V 6 bases and J 5 bases, with 16 bases left between them. Germline loops: CDR1 LNHDA, CDR2 SQIVND (reference sequence). This CDR3 comprises 14 residues. Here the CDR3 DNA reads TGTGCCAGTAGGCAGGTAGGGGGATTGGAGACCCAGTACTTC. This encodes CASRQVGGLETQYF.

This clone was observed once. The chain combines TRBV30 with TRBJ2-5, with a weak D call TRBD1 (6 bases). The germline V and J ends were trimmed by 5 bases and 4 bases, with 14 bases remaining between them. The length of the CDR3 is 13 residues. Germline CDR1 GTSNPN, CDR2 SVGIG (reference sequence). This CDR3 reads CAWGEQGGETQYF. In DNA, the CDR3 is TGTGCCTGGGGCGAGCAAGGGGGAGAGACCCAGTACTTC.

The chain joins TRBV7-2 to TRBJ1-2; the D gene is possibly TRBD1 (5 bases). The CDR3 runs 15 residues. Trimming removed 1 base from V and 4 bases from J, with 13 bases in between. Germline CDR1 SGHTA, CDR2 FQGNSA. The CDR3 DNA is TGTGCCAGCAGCTTAGTGGCAGGGAATACCTATGGCTACACCTTC. Amino acids: CASSLVAGNTYGYTF.

V usage is TRBV6-1 and J usage is TRBJ1-1; no clear D gene. Per germline, CDR1 MNHNS and CDR2 SASEGT. Trimming left V 10 bases short and J 0 bases short, with 12 bases between. There are 13 residues in the CDR3. DNA of the CDR3: TGTGCCACACTCCGGACGGTGAACACTGAAGCTTTCTTT. Translating gives CATLRTVNTEAFF.

The V call is TRBV28, the J call TRBJ1-2; D is undetermined. The CDR3 loop spans 12 amino acids. The V and J ends lost 7 bases and 6 bases respectively, with 12 bases between them. CDR1 and CDR2 (germline): MDHEN, SYDVKM. The CDR3 protein is CASTEYRDGYTF. In DNA form, the CDR3 reads TGTGCCAGCACCGAATACCGGGATGGCTACACCTTC.

The rearrangement links TRBV2 to TRBJ2-1; TRBD2 agrees at 9 bases. The junction had 5 bases not matched to a gene; V was cut back by 8 bases and J by 0 bases. CDR3 length: 15 amino acids. Germline values: CDR1 SNHLY, CDR2 FYNNEI. The CDR3 is CASSRRGGSYNEQFF. In DNA form, the CDR3 reads TGTGCCAGCTCACGGCGGGGGGGCTCCTACAATGAGCAGTTCTTC.

In its sample, this clone was seen many times. The V call is TRBV2, the J call TRBJ1-2, with D unresolved. The CDR3 covers 12 residues. V was clipped by 6 bases and J by 4 bases, with 9 bases between them. CDR1 and CDR2 from the germline V gene are SNHLY and FYNNEI. The CDR3 DNA sequence: TGTGCCAGCAGCGTCTTGCTCTATGGCTACACCTTC. As protein: CASSVLLYGYTF. Full variable domain (rest looked up from reference TRBV2 and TRBJ1-2): EPEVTQTPSHQVTQMGQEVILRCVPISNHLYFYWYRQILGQKVEFLVSFYNNEISEKSEIFDDQFSVERPDGSNFTLKIRSTKLEDSAMYFCASSVLLYGYTFGSGTRLTVV.

This clone was seen only once. J is TRBJ1-2 and V is TRBV30; D is ambiguous. The CDR3 is 13 amino acids. V was trimmed by 0 bases and J by 3 bases, leaving 8 bases between them. The V gene's germline CDR1 is GTSNPN and CDR2 SVGIG (reference sequence). CDR3 nucleotide sequence: TGTGCCTGGAGTGTGAACAGATACTATGGCTACACCTTC. This gives the protein CAWSVNRYYGYTF.

A remark on this clone: Distinct nucleotide sequences in the sample also encode this CDR3. The rearrangement links TRBV5-1 to TRBJ2-5, with a tentative D call TRBD2 (6 bases). Looked up from germline, CDR1 is SGHRS and CDR2 is YFSETQ. V shed 2 bases and J shed 4 bases, with 9 bases lying between them. This CDR3 has 13 residues. The CDR3 spells CASSFGGRETQYF. The CDR3 DNA reads as TGCGCCAGCAGCTTCGGGGGACGAGAGACCCAGTACTTC.

The chain is built from TRBV6-1 and TRBJ2-2, with unresolved D. V was shortened by 2 bases and J by 0 bases, with 4 bases between the two germline ends. The CDR3 is made up of 14 amino acids. The germline V gene has CDR1 MNHNS and CDR2 SASEGT. CDR3 loop: CASSEYSNTGELFF. The CDR3 nucleotides are TGTGCCAGCAGTGAATACTCGAACACCGGGGAGCTGTTTTTT.

V and J are TRBV6-5 and TRBJ1-2, with TRBD1 matching 7 bases. This CDR3 has 13 amino acids. Per the germline V gene, CDR1 is MNHEY and CDR2 is SVGAGI. The junction had 9 bases not matched to a gene; V was cut back by 6 bases and J by 8 bases. The CDR3: CASSLGQNWGYTF. For the CDR3, the DNA is TGTGCCAGCAGCCTGGGACAGAATTGGGGCTACACCTTC.

This rearrangement joins TRBV7-3 to TRBJ1-1; the D is unclear. CDR3 length equals 14 residues. Trimming shortened V by 3 bases and J by 0 bases, and 8 bases separated the two germline ends. Germline CDR1 SGHTA, CDR2 FQGTGA. CDR3 bases: TGTGCCAGCAGCTTTTCCCCAGTGAACACTGAAGCTTTCTTT. As protein: CASSFSPVNTEAFF.